Shown below are 18 T cell receptor beta chains from a single sample sequenced in a study of CD8 T cells in ankylosing spondylitis. MiXCR, applied by TCRdb to the 5' RACE reads, yields one record per CDR3 protein. The repertoire holds 100,000 to 150,000 distinct CDR3 sequences, with about 6.5% as singletons. Sequences were obtained from blood, either unsorted or a sorted T cell fraction (not recorded which). These receptors originate from a male donor with ankylosing spondylitis or in good health (not recorded which).

This clonotype was picked up many times. The chain has TRBV6-1 and TRBJ2-7, with 9 positions matching TRBD2. The CDR3 extends over 14 amino acids. Trimming cost V 4 bases and J 4 bases; bases outside gene matches: 5. Germline assignment: CDR1 MNHNS and CDR2 SASEGT. The CDR3 DNA sequence: TGTGCCAGCAGTGCTCAGACTAGCGGATACGAGCAGTACTTC. It is translated as CASSAQTSGYEQYF.

The chain joins TRBV12-5 to TRBJ2-1, with D hard to call. Germline V lookup: CDR1 LGHNT, CDR2 FRNRAP. The CDR3 runs to 15 residues. With 0 bases removed from V and 6 bases from J, the gap between germline ends came to 12 bases. The CDR3 coding sequence is TGTGCTAGTGGTTTGGTCCCGGGCAACACCAATGAGCAGTTCTTC. As protein: CASGLVPGNTNEQFF.

As to this clonotype: A much more abundant neighbour one base away suggests this may be a read error. V and J are TRBV10-3 and TRBJ2-1, with TRBD1 matching 7 bases. The J call could be wrong; TRBJ2-7 is a better fit for the DNA end. This CDR3 is 15 amino acids long. Germline V lookup: CDR1 ENHRY, CDR2 SYGVKD. This CDR3 is CAISEGQAYYNEQYF. CDR3 in DNA: TGTGCCATCAGTGAGGGACAGGCGTACTACAATGAGCAGTACTTC.

The table lists this clonotype with many counts. An end of the junction differs from the germline gene, which may be a read error. The chain couples TRBV28 to TRBJ2-7; no clear D. Germline CDR1 is MDHEN and CDR2 is SYDVKM. The CDR3 is 15 residues long. The CDR3 sequence: CASSLWDGLEPFPNF. Here the CDR3 DNA reads TGTGCCAGCAGTTTATGGGACGGGTTAGAGCCCTTTCCGAACTTC.

This sequence joins TRBV7-2 and TRBJ2-7; TRBD2 is a possible D gene (6 bases). The germline gives CDR1 SGHTA, CDR2 FQGNSA. The CDR3 sequence is 15 residues long. The V gene lost 0 bases and the J gene lost 2 bases, with 11 bases spanning the gap. The CDR3: CASSLAPSAPYEQYF. The CDR3 DNA reads as TGTGCCAGCAGCTTAGCCCCTAGCGCACCCTACGAGCAGTACTTC.

The table lists this clonotype with many counts. The V call is TRBV6-1, the J call TRBJ2-2, with TRBD2 matching over 8 bases. The CDR3 has 14 amino acids. Looked up from germline, CDR1 is MNHNS and CDR2 is SASEGT. J gave up 4 bases and V 6 bases, and 4 bases lay outside the gene matches. CDR3 region: CASRPGTSTGELFF. In DNA form, the CDR3 reads TGTGCCAGCAGGCCCGGGACTAGCACCGGGGAGCTGTTTTTT.

In its sample, this clonotype was seen many times. The rearrangement joins TRBV28 to TRBJ1-1; D remains ambiguous. Germline lookup yields CDR1 MDHEN and CDR2 SYDVKM. With 8 bases removed from V and 5 bases from J, the gap between germline ends came to 18 bases. The CDR3 is made up of 14 amino acids. In DNA, the CDR3 is TGTGCCAGCGCACTTATCAAGGGTGGAACTGAAGCTTTCTTT. This sequence encodes CASALIKGGTEAFF.

In this sample, this clonotype turned up many times. The chain uses TRBV6-1 and TRBJ2-1; the D gene is possibly TRBD1 (6 bases). Trimming took off 7 bases at V and 4 bases at J, with 23 bases between the two ends. The CDR3 has 17 amino acids. Germline lookup yields CDR1 MNHNS and CDR2 SASEGT. The DNA for the CDR3 is TGTGCCAGCACCGAGGGGGTGTTTAAAGGGTTGTACAATGAGCAGTTCTTC. This gives the protein CASTEGVFKGLYNEQFF.

This clonotype was recorded many times. The rearrangement joins TRBV12-3 or TRBV12-4 to TRBJ1-2; 8 bases fit TRBD1. This CDR3 has 15 amino acids. V dropped 4 bases and J dropped 1; count of bases not matched to a gene: 5. The CDR3 loop is CASSSQGANNYGYTF. For the CDR3, the DNA is TGTGCCAGCAGTTCCCAGGGGGCGAATAACTATGGCTACACCTTC.

Ten or more counts support this clonotype. The rearrangement uses TRBV7-2 and TRBJ2-7, with 7 bases matching TRBD2. Germline V lookup: CDR1 SGHTA, CDR2 FQGNSA. Trimming removed 1 base from V and 0 bases from J; junction bases left unmatched: 3. The CDR3 spans 15 residues. Here the CDR3 DNA reads TGTGCCAGCAGCTTAGTCGGCGGGAGCTCCTACGAGCAGTACTTC. Translated: CASSLVGGSSYEQYF.

The CDR3 here is CASSLVPDRGQETQYF. The CDR3 DNA is TGTGCCAGCAGCTTAGTTCCGGACAGGGGCCAAGAGACCCAGTACTTC. V usage is TRBV7-6 and J usage is TRBJ2-5; TRBD1 agrees at 9 bases. This CDR3 comprises 16 residues. CDR1 SGHVS and CDR2 FNYEAQ come from the germline V gene. V was clipped by 1 base and J by 1 base; unmatched bases: 4.

Many counts were recorded for this clonotype. This chain joins TRBV6-1 and TRBJ1-5; possibly TRBD1 for D (5 bases). The germline V gene has CDR1 MNHNS and CDR2 SASEGT. V was pared by 0 bases and J by 2 bases, with 11 bases between. CDR3 size: 16 residues. The chain's CDR3 is CASSEAWDGGNQPQHF. Here the CDR3 DNA reads TGTGCCAGCAGTGAAGCATGGGACGGAGGCAATCAGCCCCAGCATTTT.

This clonotype was seen many times. The V gene is TRBV20-1, the J gene TRBJ1-2; D is unresolved. Germline lookup yields CDR1 DFQATT and CDR2 SNEGSKA (reference sequence). The CDR3 extends over 13 amino acids. V lost 2 bases and J 8 bases, leaving 15 bases between the germline ends. In nucleotides, the CDR3 is TGCAGTGCTAGACTCACCCGGGGTAGCGGCTACACCTTC. Amino acid sequence: CSARLTRGSGYTF.

Many counts were recorded for this clonotype. In nucleotides, the CDR3 is TGTGCCAGCAGCGGACAGGGGATGGATCAGCCCCAGCATTTT. Translation: CASSGQGMDQPQHF. This rearrangement joins TRBV5-5 to TRBJ1-5; 9 bases line up with TRBD1. Germline CDR1 SGHKS, CDR2 YYEKEE (reference sequence). This CDR3 has 14 residues. With V trimmed by 4 bases and J by 5 bases, 4 bases remained unmatched.

There are many counts of this clonotype. The chain is built from TRBV20-1 and TRBJ2-5, with a possible D match to TRBD2 (6 bases). Germline loops: CDR1 DFQATT, CDR2 SNEGSKA (reference sequence). V was shortened by 2 bases and J by 5 bases, with 18 bases between the two germline ends. The CDR3 sequence is 15 residues long. This CDR3 reads CSARRSRESRETQYF. CDR3 nucleotide sequence: TGCAGTGCTAGACGGTCACGGGAGTCTCGCGAGACCCAGTACTTC.

Ten or more counts support this clonotype. The chain is built from TRBV29-1 and TRBJ1-1, with no clear D. The V end lost 4 bases, the J end lost 1 base, and 16 bases lay between the germline ends. The CDR3 runs to 15 residues. CDR1 SQVTM and CDR2 ANQGSEA come from the germline V gene. The CDR3 sequence: CSVGNLVTKNTEAFF. In DNA form, the CDR3 reads TGCAGCGTTGGGAATTTGGTGACTAAGAACACTGAAGCTTTCTTT.

This clonotype came up a few times. The CDR3 region is CASSPRDFYEQYF. In nucleotides, the CDR3 is TGTGCCAGCAGCCCCAGGGACTTCTACGAGCAGTACTTC. The J gene is TRBJ2-7, the V gene TRBV5-6, with a weak D call TRBD2 (6 bases). This CDR3 comprises 13 residues. Germline V gene data show CDR1 as SGHDT and CDR2 as YYEEEE. V was pared by 4 bases and J by 3 bases, with 11 bases between.

This clonotype occurred many times. The rearrangement uses TRBV6-1 and TRBJ1-5, with D perhaps matching TRBD1 (5 bases). Deletions cut 5 bases from V and 0 bases from J, with 20 bases between. CDR1 is MNHNS, CDR2 SASEGT, per germline. The CDR3 has 18 residues. CDR3 amino acids: CASSPRAGKMNSNQPQHF. In DNA, the CDR3 is TGTGCCAGCAGTCCCAGAGCAGGGAAAATGAATAGCAATCAGCCCCAGCATTTT.